This entry features one T cell receptor (beta chain) sequence. These data come from a study of shared clonotypes between healthy human individuals. The table came from immunoSEQ multiplex PCR; TCRdb's copy has only in-frame clones and leaves some out. This table has some 2,500,000 clones, approximately 93% appearing once. This CDR3 has 14 amino acids. CDR1 and CDR2 (germline): LNHDA, SQIVND (reference sequence). J lost 7 bases, V lost 6 bases, and 7 bases had no gene match. The source material was naive CD4+ T cells from PBMCs. Described subset: CD45RA+ positively selected. This sequence joins TRBV19 and TRBJ2-1, with 9 bases identical to TRBD2. The receptor comes from a man aged 18 to 30 in good health. Some clones in this sample may be carry-over from other donors' samples. This CDR3 reads CASSAGGPGNEQFF. The CDR3 DNA sequence: TGTGCCAGTAGCGCGGGAGGGCCCGGGAATGAGCAGTTCTTC.